One T cell receptor beta chain is described in this entry. The sample is drawn from a study of blood T cell repertoires in COVID-19. V was clipped by 6 bases and J by 7 bases; unmatched bases: 5. Per germline, CDR1 SSHAT and CDR2 FNYEAQ (reference sequence). The CDR3 runs to 14 residues. Only in-frame clones appear in the TCRdb table, and some are missing; sequencing was by immunoSEQ multiplex PCR. The sample has 150,000 to 200,000 clones, 79% seen once; the top ten hold roughly a sixth. Sequenced input: peripheral blood. The sequence was obtained from a man in his fifties or sixties with active or convalescent COVID-19. The gene calls are TRBV7-7 and TRBJ2-1; 11 positions agree with TRBD2. The CDR3, as DNA: TGTGCCAGCAGTCCGGGACTAGCGGTTAATGAGCAGTTCTTC. Protein product: CASSPGLAVNEQFF.